This T cell receptor (beta chain) appears in the sequencing data of a study of post-analysis software for immune sequencing data. Broader study findings: Patients used several TRBV segments, including TRBV5-6, TRBV5-1 and TRBV20-1, more often than controls.

The CDR3 is 15 residues long. From germline, CDR1 is SGHTA and CDR2 FQGNSA. Included in the TCR beta cDNA libraries were unique molecular identifiers. Using its own MiXCR run on the PCR reads, TCRdb lists one record per CDR3 protein. The table records some 190,000 distinct CDR3 sequences, approximately 28% of them present only once. In its sample, this clonotype was seen many times. Its antigen is unidentified. Its ends do not fully match the called genes, so a read error is possible. The J gene is TRBJ2-7, the V gene TRBV7-2, with 11 nucleotides matching TRBD1. The origin of this receptor is a girl under 18 with multiple sclerosis. The sequenced material came from blood. The CDR3 region has the DNA TGTGCCAGCAGTTTAGCGGGGACAGGGGGCTACGAGCAGTACTTC. Residues: CASSLAGTGGYEQYF.